What follows are 5 T cell receptor beta chains derived from one specimen sequenced in a study of T cells in Graves' hyperthyroidism and ophthalmopathy. RNA transcripts yielded amplified TCR beta CDR3 regions. A set of HTBI primers served as the primers for a first-round RT-PCR of the TCR CDR3. MiXCR was run by TCRdb on the multiplex PCR reads, yielding one entry per CDR3 protein. The top ten hold around 17% of the sample, which has about 500,000 distinct CDR3 sequences, approximately 17% seen once. The specimen sequenced was blood. The origin of the receptors is a woman aged 18-35 years with Graves' ophthalmopathy.

This clonotype appeared many times. The genes are TRBV2 and TRBJ2-5; 7 bases line up with TRBD2. The junction had 23 bases not matched to a gene; V was cut back by 6 bases and J by 4 bases. Looked up from germline, CDR1 is SNHLY and CDR2 is FYNNEI. The CDR3 extends over 19 amino acids. The CDR3, as DNA: TGTGCCAGCAGGGAAAAACGGCCCAGCGGGGAGCCAGGGCGAGAGACCCAGTACTTC. This encodes CASREKRPSGEPGRETQYF.

The V and J genes are TRBV9 and TRBJ1-2; D perhaps matches TRBD1 (5 bases). This CDR3 is built from 15 residues. With 0 bases removed from V and 4 bases from J, the gap between germline ends came to 13 bases. Germline CDR1 reads SGDLS; CDR2 reads YYNGEE. CDR3 region: CASSVEWGGAYGYTF. As DNA, the CDR3 is TGTGCCAGCAGCGTAGAGTGGGGGGGAGCCTATGGCTACACCTTC.

The chain recombines TRBV4-2 with TRBJ2-2; D gene uncertain. This CDR3 has 16 residues. The V gene lost 3 bases and the J gene lost 6 bases, with 17 bases spanning the gap. Looked up from germline, CDR1 is LGHNA and CDR2 is YNFKEQ. The CDR3 DNA follows: TGTGCCAGCAGCCATTCCTGGGCAGAACGGGCCGGGGAGCTGTTTTTT. This gives the protein CASSHSWAERAGELFF.

For this clonotype: One junction end does not reproduce the germline sequence, and a read error may be involved. The genes are TRBV11-2 and TRBJ2-5, with 7 bases identical to TRBD2. Germline assignment: CDR1 SGHAT and CDR2 FQNNGV. This CDR3 is 15 amino acids long. CDR3 DNA sequence: TGCGCCAGCAGCCAGGAAGAGCGGGATGGAGAGACCCAGTACTTC. Encoded protein: CASSQEERDGETQYF.

The table lists this clonotype with a few counts. The chain is built from TRBV29-1 and TRBJ1-1; D is undetermined. The germline gives CDR1 SQVTM, CDR2 ANQGSEA. V was trimmed by 0 bases and J by 3 bases, leaving 8 bases between them. CDR3 length: 13 amino acids. This CDR3 is CSVEDQAHTEAFF. The CDR3 bases are TGCAGCGTTGAAGATCAGGCCCACACTGAAGCTTTCTTT.